This TCR beta chain originates from a study of T cell changes during pregnancy in multiple sclerosis. Assay: immunoSEQ multiplex PCR; the TCRdb copy retains only in-frame clones and omits some. The sample includes about 60,000 clones, roughly nine tenths of them seen just once. The CDR3 runs 13 residues. V lost 4 bases and J lost 3, with 6 bases in between. Germline values: CDR1 LNHDA, CDR2 SQIVND (reference sequence). This clonotype was sampled from a female donor with multiple sclerosis, enrolled in a pregnancy study. J is TRBJ2-2 and V is TRBV19, with a possible D match to TRBD1 (5 bases). The sequenced sample was CD4+ T cells from peripheral blood mononuclear cells, obtained in the first trimester of pregnancy. The CDR3 DNA is TGTGCCAGTAGTAAAGGGGACACCGGGGAGCTGTTTTTT. Its protein product is CASSKGDTGELFF. Full variable domain (rest looked up from reference TRBV19 and TRBJ2-2): DGGITQSPKYLFRKEGQNVTLSCEQNLNHDAMYWYRQDPGQGLRLIYYSQIVNDFQKGDIAEGYSVSREKKESFPLTVTSAQKNPTAFYLCASSKGDTGELFFGEGSRLTVL.